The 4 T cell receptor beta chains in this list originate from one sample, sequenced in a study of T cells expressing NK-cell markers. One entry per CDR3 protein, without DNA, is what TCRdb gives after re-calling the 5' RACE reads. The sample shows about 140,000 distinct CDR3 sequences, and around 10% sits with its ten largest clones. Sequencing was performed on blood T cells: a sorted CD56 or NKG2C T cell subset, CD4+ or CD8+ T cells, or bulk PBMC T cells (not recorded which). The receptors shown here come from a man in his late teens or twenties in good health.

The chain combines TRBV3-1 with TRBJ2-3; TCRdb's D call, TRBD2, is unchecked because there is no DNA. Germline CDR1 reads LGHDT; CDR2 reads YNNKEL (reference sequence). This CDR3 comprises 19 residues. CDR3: CASSPPESIAGGPTDTQYF.

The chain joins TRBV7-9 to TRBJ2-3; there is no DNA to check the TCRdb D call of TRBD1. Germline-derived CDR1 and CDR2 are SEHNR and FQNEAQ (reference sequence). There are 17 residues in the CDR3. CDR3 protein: CASSSTETGESTDTQYF.

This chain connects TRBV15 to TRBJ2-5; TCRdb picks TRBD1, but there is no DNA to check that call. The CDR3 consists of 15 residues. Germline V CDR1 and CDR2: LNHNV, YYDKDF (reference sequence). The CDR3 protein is CATSRDPGRKETQYF.

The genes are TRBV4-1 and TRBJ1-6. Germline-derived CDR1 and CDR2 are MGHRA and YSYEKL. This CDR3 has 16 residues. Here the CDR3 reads CASSMEGTSGSSPLHF.